This T cell receptor beta chain was sequenced for a study of PD-L1 blockade in urothelial cancer. TCR analog templates of synthetic origin were spiked into each PCR. The assay was immunoSEQ multiplex PCR, and TCRdb's table has in-frame clones only and misses some. The data hold more than 35,000 clones, with roughly four fifths observed a single time. The CDR3 sequence is 13 residues long. In germline, CDR1 is SGHTA, CDR2 FQGTGA. V was pared by 6 bases and J by 4 bases, with 12 bases between. This clone showed up just once. The rearrangement uses TRBV7-3 and TRBJ1-1; tentative D call: TRBD1 (6 bases). The receptor comes from a man between 65 and 80 years old with urothelial cancer. The material sequenced was PBMCs, taken around atezolizumab (anti-PD-L1) treatment. The CDR3 here is CASSPRGSTEAFF. Written as DNA, the CDR3 is TGTGCCAGCAGTCCCAGGGGTAGCACTGAAGCTTTCTTT.